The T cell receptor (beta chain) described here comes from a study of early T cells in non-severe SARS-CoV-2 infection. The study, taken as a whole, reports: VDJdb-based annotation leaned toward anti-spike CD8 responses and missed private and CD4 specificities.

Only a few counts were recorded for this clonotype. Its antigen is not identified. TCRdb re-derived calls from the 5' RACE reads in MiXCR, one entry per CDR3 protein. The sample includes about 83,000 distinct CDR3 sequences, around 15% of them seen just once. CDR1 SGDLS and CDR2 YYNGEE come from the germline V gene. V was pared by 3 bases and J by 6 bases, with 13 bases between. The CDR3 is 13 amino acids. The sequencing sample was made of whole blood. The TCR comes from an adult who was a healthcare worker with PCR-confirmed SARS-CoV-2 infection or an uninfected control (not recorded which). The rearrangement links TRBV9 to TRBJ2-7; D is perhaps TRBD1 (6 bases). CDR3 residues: CASSAHRVGEQYF. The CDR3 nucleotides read TGTGCCAGCAGCGCTCACAGGGTGGGCGAGCAGTACTTC.